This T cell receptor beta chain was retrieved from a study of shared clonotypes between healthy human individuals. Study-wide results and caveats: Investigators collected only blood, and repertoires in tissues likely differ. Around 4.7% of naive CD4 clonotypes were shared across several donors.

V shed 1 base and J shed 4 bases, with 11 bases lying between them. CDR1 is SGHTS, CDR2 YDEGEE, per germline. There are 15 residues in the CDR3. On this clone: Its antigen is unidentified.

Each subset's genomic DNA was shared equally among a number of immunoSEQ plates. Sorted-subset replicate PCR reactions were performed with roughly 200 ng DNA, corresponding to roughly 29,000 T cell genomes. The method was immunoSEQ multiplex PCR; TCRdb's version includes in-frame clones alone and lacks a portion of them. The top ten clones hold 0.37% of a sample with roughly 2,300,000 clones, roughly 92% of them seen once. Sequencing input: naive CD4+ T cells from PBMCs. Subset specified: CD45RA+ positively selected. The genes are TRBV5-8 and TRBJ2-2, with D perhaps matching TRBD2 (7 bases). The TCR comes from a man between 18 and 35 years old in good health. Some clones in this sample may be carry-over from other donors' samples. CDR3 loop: CASSLRGASTGELFF. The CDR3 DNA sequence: TGTGCCAGCAGCTTGCGGGGGGCGAGCACCGGGGAGCTGTTTTTT.